The present T cell receptor (beta chain) was sequenced within a study of Ad26.COV2.S vaccination and SARS-CoV-2 variants. On the study more broadly: Each vaccinee took Ad26.COV2.S intramuscularly, once or twice 56 days apart. Study-wide results and caveats: Ad26.COV2.S recipients had broader spike-specific TCRs (P = 0.0014).

Libraries were prepared by immunoSEQ multiplex PCR; TCRdb keeps only in-frame clonotypes and omits some of them. The sample has about 480,000 clones, around 90% seen once. The CDR3 has 11 residues. V was pared by 1 base and J by 9 bases, with 10 bases between. In germline, CDR1 is GTSNPN, CDR2 SVGIG (reference sequence). Stated treatment: some 19 received Ad26.COV2.S at low or high dose, single or two shots; several received placebo; per-sample allocation not given. The samples were gathered on day 63 after the first injection of vaccine or placebo. Ad26 vector vaccine expressed Wuhan-strain SARS-CoV-2 spike. Comments on this clone: Its antigen is unknown.

The TCR sequence derives from a person between 18 and 65 years old who received the Ad26.COV2.S COVID-19 vaccine or a placebo. The starting material was peripheral blood, obtained in a trial of Ad26.COV2.S vaccine versus placebo. The rearrangement uses TRBV30 and TRBJ2-7; a possible D gene is TRBD2 (6 bases). The CDR3 DNA is TGTGCCTGGAGTGATGTCGGGGGGCAGTACTTC. Amino acid sequence: CAWSDVGGQYF.